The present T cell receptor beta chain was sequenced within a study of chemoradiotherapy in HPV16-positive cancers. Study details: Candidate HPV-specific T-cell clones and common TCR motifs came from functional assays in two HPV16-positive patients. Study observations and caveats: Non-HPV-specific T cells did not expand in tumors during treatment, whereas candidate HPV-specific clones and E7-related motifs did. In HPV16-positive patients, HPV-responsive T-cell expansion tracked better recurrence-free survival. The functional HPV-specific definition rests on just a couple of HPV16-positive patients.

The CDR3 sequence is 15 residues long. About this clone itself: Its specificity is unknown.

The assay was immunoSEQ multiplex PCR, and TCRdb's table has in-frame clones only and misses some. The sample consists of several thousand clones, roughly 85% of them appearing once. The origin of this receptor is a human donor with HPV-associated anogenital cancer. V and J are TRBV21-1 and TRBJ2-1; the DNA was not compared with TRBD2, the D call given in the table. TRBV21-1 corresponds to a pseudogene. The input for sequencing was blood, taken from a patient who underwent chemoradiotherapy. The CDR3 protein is CASSKETVRAGEQFF. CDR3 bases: TGTGCCAGCAGCAAAGAGACCGTGCGGGCGGGTGAGCAGTTCTTC.